What follows is one TCR beta chain and its context. These data belong to a study of blood T cells in healthy people across ages. A second roughly 6 to 12 cycle PCR used barcoded and J-beta primers. TCRdb recomputed calls from the 5' RACE reads with MiXCR, one row per CDR3 protein. The table records more than 750,000 distinct CDR3 sequences, around 29% of them present only once. Germline V gene lookup returns CDR1 SEHNR and CDR2 FQNEAQ (reference sequence). There are 15 residues in the CDR3. The V and J ends lost 7 bases and 1 base respectively, with 16 bases between them. The same data also contributed to another study, on T cells of mothers and their children.

The TCR was taken from a woman between 35 and 50 years old in good health. The chain has TRBV7-9 and TRBJ1-1; D is ambiguous. Sequencing input: blood. The DNA of the CDR3 is TGTGCCAGCAACCGCTATAGGAGGGAGAACACTGAAGCTTTCTTT. It encodes CASNRYRRENTEAFF.